The rows below give T cell receptor beta chains drawn from one sample of a study of blood T cell repertoires in COVID-19. This table comes from immunoSEQ multiplex PCR, and its TCRdb copy is limited to in-frame clones, with some not included. The sample has about 80,000 clones; 78% are singletons. Sequenced input: peripheral blood. These TCRs come from a human donor in a cohort sampled during active COVID-19. Each CDR3 is given with its conserved first and last residue. D genes are given only for firm matches. Clone size is shown for a subset of rows, as once, few, many or a class of expanded clone.

D	V	size	J	DNA	CDR3
TRBD1	TRBV28	.	TRBJ2-7	TGTGCCAGCAGTCTCCCTCTCCGGACAGGGGGCTACGAGCAGTACTTC	CASSLPLRTGGYEQYF
.	TRBV4-1	.	TRBJ2-2	TGCGCCAGCAGCCAAGATGCAGGGAACACCGGGGAGCTGTTTTTT	CASSQDAGNTGELFF
TRBD1	TRBV15	.	TRBJ2-7	TGTGCCACCAGCAGAGAACGAGGGACAGGGTACGAGCAGTACTTC	CATSRERGTGYEQYF
.	TRBV30	.	TRBJ2-3	TGTGCCCACGATCGGGACTATACGCAGTATTTT	CAHDRDYTQYF
.	TRBV11-2	.	TRBJ2-3	TGTGCCAGCATCTCGGTCGGCACAGATACGCAGTATTTT	CASISVGTDTQYF
TRBD1	TRBV7-8	.	TRBJ1-4	TGTGCCAGCAGCGATCCCGGACAGGGCGGGTCTAAACTGTTTTTT	CASSDPGQGGSKLFF
.	TRBV27	once	TRBJ1-1	TGTGCCAGCAGTTCCGTCCTCGGCACTGAAGCTTTCTTT	CASSSVLGTEAFF
.	TRBV3-1/TRBV3-2	.	TRBJ2-7	TGTGCCAGCAGCCAAAAGGGGGAGCAGTACTTC	CASSQKGEQYF
.	TRBV7-7	.	TRBJ2-3	TGTGCTAGCAGCTTAGCCCCGGGACTTTTCACAGATACGCAGTATTTT	CASSLAPGLFTDTQYF
.	TRBV6-5	.	TRBJ1-2	TGTGCCAGCAGTTACCAGGGAGGCTATGGCTACACCTTC	CASSYQGGYGYTF
TRBD1	TRBV27	.	TRBJ1-2	TGTGCCAGCAGTAAAAAGGGTGTGGGACAGGGGGATGGCTACACCTTC	CASSKKGVGQGDGYTF
TRBD2	TRBV3-1/TRBV3-2	few	TRBJ2-1	TGTGCCAGCAGCCAAGATATGGCTAGCGGGGGGGTCAATGAGCAGTTCTTC	CASSQDMASGGVNEQFF
.	TRBV7-2	.	TRBJ2-2	TGTGCCAGCGGGCGGGAATACACCGGGGAGCTGTTTTTT	CASGREYTGELFF
.	TRBV5-4	.	TRBJ2-7	TGTGCCAGCAGCTTAGGGGAATGGGGCTACGAGCAGTACTTC	CASSLGEWGYEQYF
TRBD1	TRBV5-4	.	TRBJ1-2	TGTGCCAGCAGCCCGGACAGGGGGCCTATTGGCTACACCTTC	CASSPDRGPIGYTF
.	TRBV9	.	TRBJ1-2	TGTGCCAGCGCCGGGGGAATCCATGGCTACACCTTC	CASAGGIHGYTF
.	TRBV29-1	many	TRBJ1-1	TGCAGCGTTGAATCTGTAGAGGCAGAGAACACTGAAGCTTTCTTT	CSVESVEAENTEAFF
TRBD1	TRBV5-5	once	TRBJ1-6	TGTGCCAGCAGCTCCACAGGGGATCCCAAAACACCCCTCCACTTT	CASSSTGDPKTPLHF
.	TRBV6-1	.	TRBJ1-3	TGTGCCAGCAGTGATTTAAAGGGGCCCCTCTTTGGAAACACCATATATTTT	CASSDLKGPLFGNTIYF
TRBD1	TRBV27	.	TRBJ1-1	TGTGCCAGCAGTTTTTTGAACAGGGGATGGGACACTGAAGCTTTCTTT	CASSFLNRGWDTEAFF
.	TRBV5-1	.	TRBJ2-2	TGCGCCACCGAGGAACGGGCCGGGGAGCTGTTTTTT	CATEERAGELFF
TRBD2	TRBV6-5	.	TRBJ2-3	TGTGCCAGCAGTTCCCCTCGCGGGGGGGTAGATACGCAGTATTTT	CASSSPRGGVDTQYF
.	TRBV18	.	TRBJ2-7	TGTGCCAGCTCACCACCGGACGGGGGAAAGAACGAGCAGTACTTC	CASSPPDGGKNEQYF
TRBD2	TRBV27	once	TRBJ2-3	TGTGCCAGCAGTTTACTCGAGCGGGGCCTCCCGCCAGATACGCAGTATTTT	CASSLLERGLPPDTQYF
.	TRBV30	.	TRBJ2-2	TGTGCCTGGACAGGGAGGACCGGGGAGCTGTTTTTT	CAWTGRTGELFF
.	TRBV6-2/TRBV6-3	many	TRBJ1-1	TGTGCCAGCAGCCCCGTACAGGGAAGGATGAACACTGAAGCTTTCTTT	CASSPVQGRMNTEAFF
TRBD1	TRBV12-3/TRBV12-4	.	TRBJ1-1	TGTGCCAGCACCTGGACAGGGGGGACTGAAGCTTTCTTT	CASTWTGGTEAFF